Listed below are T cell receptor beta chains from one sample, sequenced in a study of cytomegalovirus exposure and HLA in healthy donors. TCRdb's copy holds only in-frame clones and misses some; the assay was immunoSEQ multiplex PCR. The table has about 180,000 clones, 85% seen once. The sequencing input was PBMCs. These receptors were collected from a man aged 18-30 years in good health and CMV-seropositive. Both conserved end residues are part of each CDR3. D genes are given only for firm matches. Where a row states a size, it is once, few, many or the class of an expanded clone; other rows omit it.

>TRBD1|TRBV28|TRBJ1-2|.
TGTGCCAGCAGAGGGGACAGACCTAACTATGGCTACACCTTC
CASRGDRPNYGYTF
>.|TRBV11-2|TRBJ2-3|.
TGTGCCAGCAGCTTACCTATAGGGAGTACGCAGTATTTT
CASSLPIGSTQYF
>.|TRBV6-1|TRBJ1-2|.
TGTGCCAGCAGCGGAGACAGGACAAACTATGGCTACACCTTC
CASSGDRTNYGYTF
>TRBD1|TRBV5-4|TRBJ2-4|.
TGTGCCAGCAGCTTACAGGGGCGGGAAAACATTCAGTACTTC
CASSLQGRENIQYF
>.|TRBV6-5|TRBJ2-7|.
TGTGCCAGCAGTTACTCGACTGGAAACTCCTACGAGCAGTACTTC
CASSYSTGNSYEQYF
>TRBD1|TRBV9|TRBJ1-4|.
TGTGCCAGCAGCGTAGAGGGGACAGGGGGAGGTGAAAAACTGTTTTTT
CASSVEGTGGGEKLFF
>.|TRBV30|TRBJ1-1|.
TGTGCCTGGAGTCGACAGCTTGAAGCTTTCTTT
CAWSRQLEAFF
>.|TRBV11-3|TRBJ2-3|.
TGTGCCAGCAGCCCACCGACAGCCCCCACAGATACGCAGTATTTT
CASSPPTAPTDTQYF
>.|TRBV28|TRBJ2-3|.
TGTGCCAGCAGTTTGGGCGGGCATCCTAGCACAGATACGCAGTATTTT
CASSLGGHPSTDTQYF
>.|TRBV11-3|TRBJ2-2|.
TGTGCCAGCAGCGGGAGGGGGGCCGGGGAGCTGTTTTTT
CASSGRGAGELFF
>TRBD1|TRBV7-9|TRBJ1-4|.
TGTGCCAGCAGCTTAGAGGGGACAGGGGGACTTAATGAAAAACTGTTTTTT
CASSLEGTGGLNEKLFF
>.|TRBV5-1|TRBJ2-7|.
TGCGCCAGCAGCTTGGACAAATTCTACGAGCAGTACTTC
CASSLDKFYEQYF
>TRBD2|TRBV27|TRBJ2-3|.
TGTGCCAGCAGTCCCTCGGGAGGGTGGGGTACGCAGTATTTT
CASSPSGGWGTQYF
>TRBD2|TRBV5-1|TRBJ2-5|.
TGCGCCAGCAGCTCCACTGCGGGGGGGCATTACCAAGAGACCCAGTACTTC
CASSSTAGGHYQETQYF
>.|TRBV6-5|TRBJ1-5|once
TGTGCCAGCAGTTACGCCGCAGGGGTGTCTCAGCCCCAGCATTTT
CASSYAAGVSQPQHF
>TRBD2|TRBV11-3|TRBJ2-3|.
TGTGCCAGCAGCCCCGGGACTACCCCTTCGGTAGATACGCAGTATTTT
CASSPGTTPSVDTQYF
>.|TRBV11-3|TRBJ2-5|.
TGTGCCAGCAGGAAAGCAGGGGAAGAGACCCAGTACTTC
CASRKAGEETQYF
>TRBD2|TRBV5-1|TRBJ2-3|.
TGCGCCAGCAGCCCAACCGGGACTAGCGGAGATACGCAGTATTTT
CASSPTGTSGDTQYF
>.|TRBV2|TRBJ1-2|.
TGTGCCAGCAGTGAAGGTACGGAGTCCCTCTATGGCTACACCTTC
CASSEGTESLYGYTF
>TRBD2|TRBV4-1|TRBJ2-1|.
TGCGCCAGCAGCCAAGTCGGGGGGAGGACTTCCTACAATGAGCAGTTCTTC
CASSQVGGRTSYNEQFF
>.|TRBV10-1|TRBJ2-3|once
TGCGCCAGCAGTGACCATGAGGGATACGTAGATACGCAGTATTTT
CASSDHEGYVDTQYF
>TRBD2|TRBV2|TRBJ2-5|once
TGTGCCAGCCGCACCCCATCTAGCGGGGGGGATGTGGAGACCCAGTACTTC
CASRTPSSGGDVETQYF
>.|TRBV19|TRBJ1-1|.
TGTGCCAGTAGTCTTCGACAGTCCACGGTTTCGACAGCTTTCTTT
CASSLRQSTVSTAFF
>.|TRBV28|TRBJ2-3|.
TGTGCCAGCACAGAGACAGGGAGGCCTAGCACAGATACGCAGTATTTT
CASTETGRPSTDTQYF
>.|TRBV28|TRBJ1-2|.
TGTGCCAGCAGTTCCAGGTACTATGGCTACACCTTC
CASSSRYYGYTF
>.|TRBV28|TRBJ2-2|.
TGTGCCAGCAGCCAACTGGGGCAGGGAATCGGGGAGCTGTTTTTT
CASSQLGQGIGELFF
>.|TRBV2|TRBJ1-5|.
TGTGCCAGCATGTTACAGGGAGATCAGCCCCAGCATTTT
CASMLQGDQPQHF
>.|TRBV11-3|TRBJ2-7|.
TGTGCCAGCAGCTTAGATCCCCTCTCGGGCTACGAGCAGTACTTC
CASSLDPLSGYEQYF
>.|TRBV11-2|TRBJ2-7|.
TGTGCCAGCAGCTTAATAACATCCTACGAGCAGTACTTC
CASSLITSYEQYF
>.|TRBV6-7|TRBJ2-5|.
TGTGCCAGCAGTTACGGTCGGCGGAAAGAGACCCAGTACTTC
CASSYGRRKETQYF
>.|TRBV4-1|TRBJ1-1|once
TGCGCCAGCAGCCAAGAGCAGGGGCCCACTGAAGCTTTCTTT
CASSQEQGPTEAFF
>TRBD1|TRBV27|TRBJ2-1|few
TGTGCCAGCAGGGACAGGGACTCGTACAATGAGCAGTTCTTC
CASRDRDSYNEQFF
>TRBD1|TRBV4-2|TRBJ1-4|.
TGTGCCAGCAGCCAGGTACAGGGGGGGAATGAAAAACTGTTTTTT
CASSQVQGGNEKLFF
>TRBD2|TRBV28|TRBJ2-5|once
TGTGCCAGCGGGAGGGCCACCGTTACCCAGTACTTC
CASGRATVTQYF
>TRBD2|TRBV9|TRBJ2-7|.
TGTGCCAGCAGCGTAGGGGGAGGGGCTGGGTACGAGCAGTACTTC
CASSVGGGAGYEQYF
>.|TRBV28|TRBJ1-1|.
TGTGCCAGCATGCAGGGGCTGAACACTGAAGCTTTCTTT
CASMQGLNTEAFF
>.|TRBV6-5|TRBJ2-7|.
TGTGCCAGCAGTTACGGCACGGGAACCTACGAGCAGTACTTC
CASSYGTGTYEQYF
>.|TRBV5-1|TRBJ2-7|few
TGCGCCAGCAGCTTGACGGGCTACGAGCAGTACTTC
CASSLTGYEQYF
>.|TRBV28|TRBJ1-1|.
TGTGCCAGCAGTCCTCCAGACCGACAGACAGAAGCTTTCTTT
CASSPPDRQTEAFF
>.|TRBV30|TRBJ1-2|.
TGTGCCTGGAGTGTGACGAAGCCGGAGGGCTACACCTTC
CAWSVTKPEGYTF
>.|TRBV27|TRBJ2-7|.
TGTGCCAGCAGTTTATGGGGCAGCCTGGCCTACGAGCAGTACTTC
CASSLWGSLAYEQYF
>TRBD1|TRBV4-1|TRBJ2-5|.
TGCGCCAGCAGCCCGACCGTCGGACAGGACCAAGAGACCCAGTACTTC
CASSPTVGQDQETQYF
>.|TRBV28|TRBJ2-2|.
TGTGCCAGCAACAGGTTAGGATTAGGGACGAACACCGGGGAGCTGTTTTTT
CASNRLGLGTNTGELFF
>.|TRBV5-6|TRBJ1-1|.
TGTGCCAGCTCCAGAGGTGATTTTGAAGCTTTCTTT
CASSRGDFEAFF
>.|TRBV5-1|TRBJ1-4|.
TGCGCCAGCAGCTTGGCCACAACTAATGAAAAACTGTTTTTT
CASSLATTNEKLFF
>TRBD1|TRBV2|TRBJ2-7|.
TGTGCCAGCAGTGAGGGACAGGGGAACGCCTACGAGCAGTACTTC
CASSEGQGNAYEQYF
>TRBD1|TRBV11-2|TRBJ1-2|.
TGTGCCAGCAGCTTGACGGGACAGGGAGACTATGGCTACACCTTC
CASSLTGQGDYGYTF
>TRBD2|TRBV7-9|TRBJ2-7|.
TGTGCCAGCAGCTTAGCCAGCGGGAGCTCCTACGAGCAGTACTTC
CASSLASGSSYEQYF
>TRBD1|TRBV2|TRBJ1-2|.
TGTGCCAGCATCCCGACGGGACAGGGGGCGAGTGGCTACACCTTC
CASIPTGQGASGYTF
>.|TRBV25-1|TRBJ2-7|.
TGTGCCATCGAGACTAGAAACTACGAGCAGTACTTC
CAIETRNYEQYF